The T cell receptor beta chain described here comes from a study of regulatory T cells in long-lasting Graves disease. The study, taken as a whole, reports: TCR diversity was lower in persistent Graves' patients (versus newly diagnosed ones). Thyroid tissue went unexamined; only peripheral blood was analyzed.

The CDR3 runs 16 residues. The germline CDR1 and CDR2 sequences are LGHNA and YNFKEQ. The V and J ends lost 8 bases and 0 bases respectively, with 19 bases between them. This clonotype was counted a few times. Its antigen is unidentified. Both iRepertoire HTBI primers and Arm-PCR of CDR3 regions were used to build the TCR beta libraries. TCRdb analysed the multiplex PCR reads with MiXCR anew, one entry per CDR3 protein. The sample holds 350,000 to 400,000 distinct CDR3 sequences; 15% to 18% are singletons and the top ten take approximately 21%. Sample time point: newly diagnosed GD, antithyroid drugs for less than 3 months. Extracted PBMC RNA gave rise to the TCR library.

This sequence joins TRBV4-2 and TRBJ1-1, with a possible D match to TRBD1 (5 bases). Sample: peripheral blood mononuclear cells (PBMCs), taken at new diagnosis, from a patient treated with antithyroid drugs. The sequence came from a female donor with Graves disease. This chain's CDR3 is CASAPSARGLNTEAFF. The CDR3 DNA sequence: TGTGCCAGCGCACCTTCGGCCCGGGGCTTGAACACTGAAGCTTTCTTT.